Each of the 21 T cell receptor beta chains below was sequenced from the same sample in a study of T cell changes during pregnancy in multiple sclerosis. The protocol was immunoSEQ multiplex PCR, while the TCRdb copy is restricted to in-frame clones and leaves out a portion. Found here are about 73,000 clones, 85% to 95% of them singletons; the top ten hold roughly 2.1%. Sequenced here: peripheral blood, sampled in the second trimester of pregnancy. Every receptor here comes from a female donor in good health, enrolled as a control in a pregnancy study.

The chain couples TRBV19 to TRBJ1-1, with D maybe TRBD1 (5 bases). In germline, CDR1 is LNHDA, CDR2 SQIVND (reference sequence). CDR3 length equals 14 residues. Between the trimmed V and J ends, which lost 6 bases and 6 bases, there was a span of 17 bases. The CDR3 DNA is TGTGCCAGTAGCTCAGCGGGGGTGGTTGCTGAAGCTTTCTTT. It translates to CASSSAGVVAEAFF.

The genes are TRBV27 and TRBJ1-5; a weak D match, TRBD1 (5 bases). CDR3 length equals 11 residues. Germline V gene data show CDR1 as MNHEY and CDR2 as SMNVEV (reference sequence). V dropped 8 bases and J dropped 7 bases, with 9 bases sitting between them. The CDR3 region has the DNA TGTGCCAGCGGGGGGGACCAGCCCCAGCATTTT. Translating it yields CASGGDQPQHF.

The rearrangement links TRBV11-2 to TRBJ1-5; 10 nucleotides agree with TRBD1. This CDR3 has 14 amino acids. V shed 5 bases and J 6 bases; nucleotides not matched to a gene: 4. The germline V gene encodes CDR1 SGHAT and CDR2 FQNNGV. CDR3 amino acids: CASSPRDRGQPQHF. The CDR3 bases are TGTGCCAGCAGCCCCAGGGACAGGGGTCAGCCCCAGCATTTT.

The V and J genes are TRBV4-3 and TRBJ2-7, with TRBD2 matching 7 bases. V shed 2 bases, J shed 7 bases, and the junction held 5 bases outside the gene matches. The CDR3 extends over 13 amino acids. Germline V gene lookup returns CDR1 LGHNA and CDR2 YSLEER. The CDR3 region is CASSQLTRGEQYF. In nucleotides, the CDR3 is TGCGCCAGCAGCCAACTCACGCGGGGGGAGCAGTACTTC.

The J gene is TRBJ1-1, the V gene TRBV2; D remains unclear. There are 12 residues in the CDR3. Germline CDR1 is SNHLY and CDR2 is FYNNEI. The germline V and J ends were trimmed by 4 bases and 6 bases, with 9 bases remaining between them. This CDR3 reads CASSGGPPEAFF. CDR3 bases: TGTGCCAGCAGTGGCGGGCCTCCTGAAGCTTTCTTT.

This chain uses TRBV4-3 with TRBJ2-2; 7 bases line up with TRBD1. In germline, CDR1 is LGHNA, CDR2 YSLEER. The CDR3 loop spans 17 amino acids. After removal of 4 bases from V and 2 bases from J, the junction contained 10 bases not matched to a gene. The CDR3 loop reads CASSPQLQGLNTGELFF. CDR3 nucleotide sequence: TGCGCCAGCAGCCCGCAATTACAGGGGCTCAACACCGGGGAGCTGTTTTTT.

The chain employs TRBV6-5 and TRBJ1-1; D is unclear. The V end lost 2 bases, the J end lost 7 bases, and 11 bases lay between the germline ends. The CDR3 has 13 amino acids. Germline V CDR1 and CDR2: MNHEY, SVGAGI. In nucleotides, the CDR3 is TGTGCCAGCAGTTACCGGTCCGGGATTGAAGCTTTCTTT. It yields the protein CASSYRSGIEAFF.

The V and J genes are TRBV28 and TRBJ2-7; tentatively, D is TRBD1 (6 bases). The V and J ends lost 3 bases and 7 bases respectively, with 16 bases between them. The CDR3 totals 14 residues. Germline V gives CDR1 MDHEN, CDR2 SYDVKM. CDR3: CASSFWRARGEQYF. CDR3 sequence (DNA): TGTGCCAGCAGTTTTTGGCGCGCTAGGGGGGAGCAGTACTTC.

This sequence joins TRBV27 and TRBJ2-5; 14 bases are shared with TRBD2. Trimming took 5 bases from V and 2 from J; bases not matched to a gene: 4. The CDR3 has 16 amino acids. Germline CDR1 MNHEY, CDR2 SMNVEV (reference sequence). CDR3 sequence (DNA): TGTGCCAGCAGTCCAGGACTAGCGGGGGGTCAAGAGACCCAGTACTTC. It encodes CASSPGLAGGQETQYF.

The rearrangement uses TRBV28 and TRBJ2-1, with 7 bases fitting TRBD1. CDR1 is MDHEN, CDR2 SYDVKM, per germline. V dropped 6 bases and J dropped 6; count of bases not matched to a gene: 11. The CDR3 spans 15 residues. The CDR3 region is CASRTEDRYSNEQFF. CDR3 DNA sequence: TGTGCCAGCAGAACTGAGGACAGGTATAGCAATGAGCAGTTCTTC.

This chain links TRBV5-1 with TRBJ1-1; tentative D call: TRBD1 (5 bases). The germline V gene has CDR1 SGHRS and CDR2 YFSETQ. This CDR3 spans 14 amino acids. V was shortened by 5 bases and J by 5 bases, with 16 bases between the two germline ends. This chain's CDR3 is CASRSRGEGTEAFF. The CDR3 DNA reads TGCGCCAGCAGATCCCGAGGGGAGGGAACTGAAGCTTTCTTT. Full variable domain (remainder filled in from reference TRBV5-1 and TRBJ1-1): KAGVTQTPRYLIKTRGQQVTLSCSPISGHRSVSWYQQTPGQGLQFLFEYFSETQRNKGNFPGRFSGRQFSNSRSEMNVSTLELGDSALYLCASRSRGEGTEAFFGQGTRLTVV.

The chain couples TRBV18 to TRBJ2-7; D perhaps matches TRBD2 (6 bases). Germline V lookup: CDR1 KGHSH, CDR2 LQKENI. There are 14 residues in the CDR3. Trimming removed 3 bases from V and 7 bases from J, with 16 bases in between. The CDR3 loop is CASSPWVSGGEQYF. The DNA for the CDR3 is TGTGCCAGCTCACCCTGGGTGTCTGGGGGGGAGCAGTACTTC.

The chain links TRBV7-9 to TRBJ1-1; D ambiguous. Germline CDR1 is SEHNR and CDR2 is FQNEAQ (reference sequence). The CDR3 is made up of 12 amino acids. V lost 1 base and J lost 6, with 6 bases in between. CDR3 DNA sequence: TGTGCCAGCAGCTTAGGGGCTTCTGAAGCTTTCTTT. It specifies CASSLGASEAFF.

This CDR3 reads CASSHAGTSFSAQYF. The CDR3 nucleotides read TGTGCCAGCAGCCACGCGGGGACTAGTTTTTCTGCGCAGTATTTT. The genes are TRBV7-9 and TRBJ2-3, with 8 bases identical to TRBD2. This CDR3 spans 15 amino acids. V was pared by 5 bases and J by 10 bases, with 14 bases of the junction left unmatched. Germline lookup yields CDR1 SEHNR and CDR2 FQNEAQ (reference sequence).

This clone was seen a single time. This rearrangement joins TRBV5-4 to TRBJ2-1; TRBD2 aligns across 8 bases. This CDR3 has 15 residues. Germline V gene data show CDR1 as SGHNT and CDR2 as YYREEE (reference sequence). V shed 2 bases and J 10 bases; nucleotides not matched to a gene: 11. The CDR3 DNA is TGTGCCAGCAGCTTACGGGGGGGGTCTACGGACGAGCAGTTCTTC. This translates into CASSLRGGSTDEQFF. Variable domain in full (rest from reference TRBV5-4 and TRBJ2-1): ETGVTQSPTHLIKTRGQQVTLRCSSQSGHNTVSWYQQALGQGPQFIFQYYREEENGRGNFPPRFSGLQFPNYSSELNVNALELDDSALYLCASSLRGGSTDEQFFGPGTRLTVL.

V and J are TRBV10-3 and TRBJ2-4; TRBD1 agrees at 10 bases. Looked up from germline, CDR1 is ENHRY and CDR2 is SYGVKD. V trimming: 11 bases; J trimming: 7 bases; junction bases outside the gene matches: 8. The CDR3 extends over 13 amino acids. The CDR3 region has the DNA TGTGCCGTACAAGACAGGGGGCTTAACATTCAGTACTTC. Translating it yields CAVQDRGLNIQYF.

The J gene is TRBJ1-6, the V gene TRBV27, with TRBD1 matching 8 bases. Unmatched junction bases numbered 8, after V lost 6 bases and J lost 7 bases. The CDR3 has 15 amino acids. Germline CDR1 MNHEY, CDR2 SMNVEV (reference sequence). The CDR3 coding sequence is TGTGCCAGCAGATTCATCCGGGACAGGAATTCACCCCTCCACTTT. Translation: CASRFIRDRNSPLHF.

The chain is built from TRBV7-9 and TRBJ1-2; the D gene is possibly TRBD1 (6 bases). The CDR3 sequence is 15 residues long. The germline V and J ends were trimmed by 7 bases and 4 bases, with 19 bases remaining between them. In germline, CDR1 is SEHNR, CDR2 FQNEAQ (reference sequence). Here the CDR3 DNA reads TGTGCCAGCACGCCTCCAGGGACAATCACCTATGGCTACACCTTC. It codes for CASTPPGTITYGYTF. The whole variable domain, remainder taken from reference TRBV7-9 and TRBJ1-2, is DTGVSQNPRHKITKRGQNVTFRCDPISEHNRLYWYRQTLGQGPEFLTYFQNEAQLEKSRLLSDRFSAERPKGSFSTLEIQRTEQGDSAMYLCASTPPGTITYGYTFGSGTRLTVV.

This clone has more than one count but fewer than ten. The chain has TRBV2 and TRBJ1-6; maybe TRBD1 (6 bases). The CDR3 is 14 residues long. Trimming removed 6 bases at V and 7 bases at J, with 13 bases between. CDR1 is SNHLY and CDR2 is FYNNEI in the germline V gene. Written as DNA, the CDR3 is TGTGCCAGCAGAGGGGGTCCCCTCAATTCACCCCTCCACTTT. It translates to CASRGGPLNSPLHF.

This chain joins TRBV9 and TRBJ1-5; no reliable D call. The CDR3 sequence is 13 residues long. The V end was cut by 1 base, the J end by 4 bases, with 6 bases between. The germline V gene has CDR1 SGDLS and CDR2 YYNGEE. CDR3 amino acids: CASSVHGNQPQHF. Written as DNA, the CDR3 is TGTGCCAGCAGCGTACACGGGAATCAGCCCCAGCATTTT.

The gene calls are TRBV5-1 and TRBJ1-4, with 7 bases identical to TRBD1. The ends lost 0 bases at V and 8 bases at J; junction bases unmatched: 7. The CDR3 contains 15 residues. Germline values: CDR1 SGHRS, CDR2 YFSETQ. The CDR3 sequence is CASSLAGQFAEKLFF. The CDR3 region has the DNA TGCGCCAGCAGCTTGGCGGGACAGTTTGCAGAAAAACTGTTTTTT.